This is a list of T cell receptor beta chains from one sample in a study of T-cell reconstitution after alpha-beta-depleted transplantation in children. TCRdb reanalysed the PCR reads using MiXCR and keeps one entry per CDR3 protein. The table lists about 540,000 distinct CDR3 sequences, around 18% of them singletons. Sample: PBMCs from the stem cell graft donor, taken from the stem cell graft. The receptors here all came from a human donor who donated a stem cell graft to a child with acute lymphoblastic leukemia. The CDR3 runs from the conserved cysteine through the conserved F or W. D genes are given only for firm matches. Not all rows give a size; the values are once, few, many and, for expanded clones, a class.

j_gene | d_gene | abundance | v_gene | CDR3aa | CDR3nt
TRBJ1-3 | . | . | TRBV7-9 | CASSLKDFPGNTIYF | TGTGCCAGCAGCTTAAAAGATTTTCCCGGAAACACCATATATTTT
TRBJ2-5 | . | . | TRBV12-3/TRBV12-4 | CASSLRGFQETQYF | TGTGCCAGCAGTTTACGGGGGTTCCAAGAGACCCAGTACTTC
TRBJ1-1 | . | . | TRBV29-1 | CSVGGEGAFF | TGCAGCGTTGGGGGAGAGGGGGCTTTCTTT
TRBJ2-7 | TRBD1 | . | TRBV5-1 | CASSLGGRGHYEQYF | TGCGCCAGCAGCTTGGGGGGCAGGGGGCACTACGAGCAGTACTTC
TRBJ1-1 | . | many | TRBV9 | CASSATGNTEAFF | TGTGCCAGCAGCGCAACAGGGAACACTGAAGCTTTCTTT
TRBJ1-5 | . | . | TRBV5-1 | CASSFPWVLYNNQPQHF | TGCGCCAGCAGCTTCCCTTGGGTCCTTTACAACAATCAGCCCCAGCATTTT
TRBJ2-3 | . | . | TRBV4-1 | CASSHPAGPTDTQYF | TGCGCCAGCAGCCATCCGGCGGGACCCACAGATACGCAGTATTTT
TRBJ2-3 | TRBD2 | . | TRBV18 | CASSQGLWGTDTQYF | TGTGCCAGCTCACAGGGACTATGGGGCACAGATACGCAGTATTTT
TRBJ2-5 | . | . | TRBV20-1 | CSGSRGPETQYF | TGCAGTGGCTCCAGGGGACCAGAGACCCAGTACTTC
TRBJ2-5 | TRBD2 | . | TRBV12-3/TRBV12-4 | CASSRKSGAQETQYF | TGTGCCAGCAGTCGGAAAAGCGGGGCGCAAGAGACCCAGTACTTC
TRBJ2-1 | TRBD2 | . | TRBV20-1 | CSAPTGGGPNEQFF | TGCAGTGCCCCGACCGGGGGAGGGCCCAATGAGCAGTTCTTC
TRBJ2-3 | . | few | TRBV3-1 | CASSQASGDTQYF | TGTGCCAGCAGCCAAGCCAGCGGGGATACGCAGTATTTT
TRBJ2-3 | TRBD2 | . | TRBV5-1 | CASSLYLAGEVSTDTQYF | TGCGCCAGCAGCTTGTATCTAGCGGGAGAAGTGTCGACAGATACGCAGTATTTT
TRBJ2-7 | . | few | TRBV6-2/TRBV6-3 | CASSYSNGNEQHF | TGTGCCAGCAGTTACTCGAACGGGAACGAGCAGCACTTC
TRBJ2-2 | . | few | TRBV6-4 | CASSKNPQGDTGELFF | TGTGCCAGCAGCAAAAACCCCCAGGGAGACACCGGGGAGCTGTTTTTT
TRBJ1-3 | TRBD1 | few | TRBV5-6 | CASSWKRDSLLFSGNTIYF | TGTGCCAGCAGCTGGAAAAGGGACAGCCTACTCTTCTCTGGAAACACCATATATTTT
TRBJ2-2 | . | few | TRBV29-1 | CSVEVSGGFTGELFF | TGCAGCGTTGAAGTATCCGGAGGATTCACCGGGGAGCTGTTTTTT
TRBJ2-7 | . | few | TRBV7-6 | CASSVRGFRSDVSYEQYF | TGTGCCAGCAGCGTTAGGGGGTTTCGAAGCGACGTTTCCTACGAGCAGTACTTC
TRBJ2-2 | . | few | TRBV7-2 | CASSLSPSAGVGELFF | TGTGCCAGCAGCTTAAGTCCCAGCGCCGGCGTCGGGGAGCTGTTTTTT
TRBJ2-2 | . | . | TRBV7-2 | CASSLGPGWAENTGELFF | TGTGCCAGCAGCTTAGGGCCAGGATGGGCGGAGAACACCGGGGAGCTGTTTTTT
TRBJ2-3 | . | . | TRBV5-1 | CASRLGSTYTDTQYF | TGCGCCAGCAGACTCGGGAGTACCTACACAGATACGCAGTATTTT
TRBJ2-3 | TRBD2 | few | TRBV27 | CASSLAGWSAQYF | TGTGCCAGCAGCTTAGCGGGATGGTCGGCGCAGTATTTT
TRBJ2-7 | . | few | TRBV10-3 | CAISDESLYEQYF | TGTGCCATCAGCGACGAGTCCCTCTACGAGCAGTACTTC
TRBJ2-1 | . | many | TRBV7-8 | CASSPALSHNEQFF | TGTGCCAGCAGCCCCGCCTTGAGCCACAATGAGCAGTTCTTC
TRBJ2-3 | TRBD2 | few | TRBV20-1 | CSAREAGDGDTQYF | TGCAGTGCTAGGGAAGCGGGAGATGGAGATACGCAGTATTTT
TRBJ1-3 | . | . | TRBV7-9 | CASSLDGGDTIYF | TGTGCCAGCAGCTTAGATGGGGGAGACACCATATATTTT
TRBJ2-6 | TRBD1 | few | TRBV11-1 | CASSSLRIRGLYSSGANVLTF | TGTGCCAGCAGCTCACTCAGAATCAGGGGGCTTTACTCCTCTGGGGCCAACGTCCTGACTTTC
TRBJ1-2 | TRBD1 | . | TRBV10-3 | CAISDAELWQGEFGYGYTF | TGTGCCATCAGTGATGCCGAGTTGTGGCAGGGGGAATTCGGCTATGGCTACACCTTC
TRBJ1-1 | . | . | TRBV14 | CASSPEPDSGTEAFF | TGTGCCAGCAGCCCAGAACCCGACAGCGGCACTGAAGCTTTCTTT
TRBJ2-5 | TRBD2 | . | TRBV7-2 | CASSFSGSQETQYF | TGTGCCAGCAGCTTTAGCGGGAGCCAAGAGACCCAGTACTTC
TRBJ2-3 | . | . | TRBV29-1 | CSVGEGFPTDTQYF | TGCAGCGTTGGTGAGGGCTTTCCCACAGATACGCAGTATTTT
TRBJ1-1 | . | . | TRBV5-1 | CASSSGASSTEAFF | TGCGCCAGCAGCTCGGGGGCCTCGAGTACTGAAGCTTTCTTT
TRBJ2-4 | . | few | TRBV2 | CASSPAGGLAKNIQYF | TGTGCCAGCAGCCCCGCCGGGGGACTAGCCAAAAACATTCAGTACTTC
TRBJ2-2 | . | once | TRBV4-1 | CASSQEGTGAGGELFF | TGCGCCAGCAGCCAAGAGGGGACGGGAGCGGGCGGGGAGCTGTTTTTT
TRBJ1-5 | . | few | TRBV20-1 | CSAWGGGNQPQHF | TGCAGTGCGTGGGGAGGGGGCAATCAGCCCCAGCATTTT
TRBJ1-2 | . | few | TRBV7-2 | CASSLSRVYTF | TGTGCCAGCAGCTTAAGTAGGGTTTACACCTTC
TRBJ1-2 | . | few | TRBV5-1 | CASRVQGNAYTF | TGCGCCAGCAGAGTACAGGGAAATGCCTACACCTTC
TRBJ1-1 | . | . | TRBV27 | CASSSGGGGTEAFF | TGTGCCAGCAGTTCCGGAGGGGGGGGTACTGAAGCTTTCTTT
TRBJ2-5 | . | few | TRBV5-1 | CASSRFTVGETQYF | TGCGCCAGCAGCCGTTTTACGGTGGGGGAGACCCAGTACTTC
TRBJ2-2 | . | few | TRBV9 | CASSVGVRTSGNTGELFF | TGTGCCAGCAGCGTAGGTGTGAGAACGTCTGGAAACACCGGGGAGCTGTTTTTT
TRBJ2-5 | . | . | TRBV5-8 | CASSLAGSSYQETQYF | TGTGCCAGCAGCTTGGCTGGGAGTTCATATCAAGAGACCCAGTACTTC
TRBJ2-1 | TRBD2 | few | TRBV12-3/TRBV12-4 | CASSFAGGNDEQFF | TGTGCCAGCAGTTTCGCGGGAGGGAACGATGAGCAGTTCTTC
TRBJ1-1 | . | few | TRBV19 | CASKVGGTEAFF | TGTGCCAGTAAAGTGGGGGGCACTGAAGCTTTCTTT
TRBJ1-1 | . | . | TRBV5-1 | CASSLLGRVPEAFF | TGCGCCAGCAGCTTGCTGGGGCGCGTCCCTGAAGCTTTCTTT
TRBJ1-1 | TRBD1 | few | TRBV7-8 | CASSLVTRGLTEAFF | TGTGCCAGCAGCCTAGTGACGAGGGGGCTCACTGAAGCTTTCTTT
TRBJ2-1 | TRBD2 | few | TRBV7-2 | CASSSPGLAGGRNEQFF | TGTGCCAGCAGCTCGCCGGGACTAGCGGGAGGGAGGAATGAGCAGTTCTTC
TRBJ2-7 | . | . | TRBV14 | CASSPGGIVYEQYF | TGTGCCAGCTCACCGGGGGGCATAGTATACGAGCAGTACTTC
TRBJ1-1 | TRBD1 | . | TRBV6-1 | CADRDRANTEAFF | TGTGCCGACCGGGACAGGGCGAACACTGAAGCTTTCTTT
TRBJ2-7 | TRBD2 | few | TRBV5-1 | CASSPRGLAGGGEQYF | TGCGCCAGCAGCCCAAGGGGACTAGCGGGAGGAGGAGAGCAGTACTTC
TRBJ2-7 | . | . | TRBV27 | CASSFGESYEQYF | TGTGCCAGCAGTTTTGGAGAATCATACGAGCAGTACTTC
TRBJ2-3 | TRBD2 | few | TRBV12-3/TRBV12-4 | CASTSGGRAADTQYF | TGTGCCAGCACCTCTGGCGGGAGGGCCGCGGATACGCAGTATTTT
TRBJ1-5 | . | . | TRBV27 | CASSWRGGQPQHF | TGTGCCAGCAGTTGGAGGGGGGGTCAGCCCCAGCATTTT
TRBJ2-7 | TRBD1 | many | TRBV29-1 | CSVVGGHNEQYF | TGCAGCGTGGTAGGGGGCCATAACGAGCAGTACTTC
TRBJ2-4 | TRBD2 | many | TRBV12-3/TRBV12-4 | CASRTSGGAKNIQYF | TGTGCCAGCCGGACTAGCGGAGGCGCCAAAAACATTCAGTACTTC
TRBJ2-3 | TRBD2 | few | TRBV5-1 | CASSRPRLAGGRDTQYF | TGCGCCAGCAGCCGCCCCCGACTAGCGGGAGGCCGGGATACGCAGTATTTT
TRBJ1-2 | TRBD1 | few | TRBV4-1 | CASSPPAGGRGYTF | TGCGCCAGCAGCCCCCCCGCAGGGGGCCGGGGCTACACCTTC
TRBJ2-1 | . | few | TRBV7-3 | CASSPMGQPNEQFF | TGTGCCAGCAGCCCGATGGGACAACCGAATGAGCAGTTCTTC
TRBJ2-7 | . | . | TRBV27 | CASSSLYRKPYEQYF | TGTGCCAGCAGTTCCCTCTACAGGAAACCCTACGAGCAGTACTTC